Below, 16 T cell receptor beta chains from the same sample are listed, as sequenced in a study of beta chain features in type 1 diabetes. TCRB transcripts that were expressed got sequenced, as all of the isolated RNA had been reverse transcribed. Only in-frame clones appear in the TCRdb table, and some are missing; sequencing was by immunoSEQ multiplex PCR. The table includes hundreds of thousands of clones, about 15% detected once. Whole-study findings and limits: Type 1 diabetes patients had TCRB CDR3s that were shorter (moderately but significantly so) in all four CD4+ subsets.

The antigens of these receptors remain unknown. Sequenced sample: naive CD4+ T cells from blood. All receptors come from a man in his late teens or twenties with type 1 diabetes.

This clone was seen only a few times. The V call is TRBV21-1, the J call TRBJ2-5; the listed D gene, TRBD2, was not tested against the DNA. TRBV21-1 is a pseudogene. This CDR3 has 13 amino acids. The CDR3 protein is CASRPMLAGTQYF. CDR3 DNA sequence: TGTGCCAGCCGCCCTATGCTAGCGGGAACCCAGTACTTC.

This sequence joins TRBV7-6 and TRBJ2-1; D gene unclear. CDR1 and CDR2 (germline): SGHVS, FNYEAQ. CDR3 length: 17 residues. The V end lost 1 base, the J end lost 8 bases, and 21 bases lay between the germline ends. As DNA, the CDR3 is TGTGCCAGCAGCTTAGAGTTTCCTGGCAGAGCCGGAGATGAGCAGTTCTTC. Translation gives CASSLEFPGRAGDEQFF.

This clone was seen only a few times. J is TRBJ2-3 and V is TRBV28; unclear D gene. Germline loops: CDR1 MDHEN, CDR2 SYDVKM. CDR3 length: 15 amino acids. The V gene lost 5 bases and the J gene lost 0 bases, with 12 bases spanning the gap. In DNA form, the CDR3 reads TGTGCCAGCAGTCCACGAGCCACTAGCACAGATACGCAGTATTTT. Its protein is CASSPRATSTDTQYF.

The gene calls are TRBV7-2 and TRBJ2-5; D is uncertain. CDR1 and CDR2 (germline): SGHTA, FQGNSA. V lost 6 bases, J lost 5 bases, and 13 bases lay in between. The CDR3 extends over 13 amino acids. CDR3 DNA: TGTGCCAGCAGGCCTGTAGCATCGGAGACCCAGTACTTC. Protein: CASRPVASETQYF.

The J gene is TRBJ2-3, the V gene TRBV7-2; perhaps TRBD1 as D (5 bases). This CDR3 has 18 residues. V gave up 0 bases and J gave up 2 bases, with 18 bases separating them. Germline CDR1 is SGHTA and CDR2 is FQGNSA. As DNA, the CDR3 is TGTGCCAGCAGCTTAGCGTCGTGGGGCGATGTTGTCACAGATACGCAGTATTTT. Translating gives CASSLASWGDVVTDTQYF.

The chain is built from TRBV6-5 and TRBJ2-2; D not resolved. Trimming left V 3 bases short and J 6 bases short, with 5 bases between. The CDR3 sequence is 12 residues long. Germline assignment: CDR1 MNHEY and CDR2 SVGAGI. The CDR3 DNA is TGTGCCAGCAGTTATCGGGCCGGGGAGCTGTTTTTT. It yields the protein CASSYRAGELFF.

A few counts support this clone. The CDR3, as DNA: TGCAGTGTCATCTACAATGAGCAGTTCTTC. This translates into CSVIYNEQFF. This sequence joins TRBV20-1 and TRBJ2-1; D unresolved. The CDR3 sequence is 10 residues long. Germline loops: CDR1 DFQATT, CDR2 SNEGSKA (reference sequence). V gave up 7 bases and J gave up 3 bases, with 4 bases separating them.

V and J are TRBV28 and TRBJ2-1, with TRBD2 identical over 8 bases. Per germline, CDR1 MDHEN and CDR2 SYDVKM. This CDR3 is 13 amino acids long. Trimming removed 2 bases from V and 6 bases from J; junction bases left unmatched: 0. The CDR3 DNA reads TGTGCCAGCAGTTTAGCGGGGGGCAATGAGCAGTTCTTC. Its protein is CASSLAGGNEQFF. The full variable domain, with the rest looked up from reference TRBV28 and TRBJ2-1, is DVKVTQSSRYLVKRTGEKVFLECVQDMDHENMFWYRQDPGLGLRLIYFSYDVKMKEKGDIPEGYSVSREKKERFSLILESASTNQTSMYLCASSLAGGNEQFFGPGTRLTVL.

The chain recombines TRBV19 with TRBJ2-6, with 8 bases lining up with TRBD1. Germline V CDR1 and CDR2: LNHDA, SQIVND (reference sequence). CDR3 length: 15 residues. The ends lost 4 bases at V and 2 bases at J; junction bases unmatched: 1. CDR3: CASSKQGAGANVLTF. CDR3 sequence (DNA): TGTGCCAGTAGTAAACAGGGGGCTGGGGCCAACGTCCTGACTTTC.

This clone was picked up a small number of times. The chain carries TRBV5-6 and TRBJ1-5; D not certain. There are 17 residues in the CDR3. Trimming took off 1 base at V and 2 bases at J, with 16 bases between the two ends. CDR1 SGHDT and CDR2 YYEEEE come from the germline V gene. CDR3 amino acids: CASSLFGWAGGNQPQHF. CDR3 sequence (DNA): TGTGCCAGCAGCTTGTTTGGTTGGGCAGGCGGCAATCAGCCCCAGCATTTT.

This chain links TRBV28 with TRBJ1-5; D is perhaps TRBD1 (5 bases). This CDR3 is built from 15 residues. Trimming stripped 1 base from V and 5 bases from J, with 12 bases between. CDR1 and CDR2 (germline): MDHEN, SYDVKM. The CDR3 coding sequence is TGTGCCAGCAGTTTATCAGGGCGGGACCATCAGCCCCAGCATTTT. Translated: CASSLSGRDHQPQHF.

The chain has TRBV9 and TRBJ2-2, with 7 bases fitting TRBD1. CDR3 size: 16 residues. With 3 bases clipped from V and 2 bases from J, the junction kept 7 bases outside the gene matches. Germline CDR1 and CDR2: SGDLS and YYNGEE. The CDR3 sequence: CASSAGRGRNTGELFF. As DNA, the CDR3 is TGTGCCAGCAGCGCGGGTAGGGGGCGTAACACCGGGGAGCTGTTTTTT.

This clone has a handful of counts. The chain carries TRBV7-2 and TRBJ2-7; 9 nucleotides agree with TRBD2. The germline V gene encodes CDR1 SGHTA and CDR2 FQGNSA. The CDR3 covers 14 residues. The junction had 0 bases not matched to a gene; V was cut back by 3 bases and J by 0 bases. CDR3 nucleotides: TGTGCCAGCAGCTTTAGCGGGAGCTCCTACGAGCAGTACTTC. It yields the protein CASSFSGSSYEQYF.

This chain uses TRBV30 with TRBJ2-7; a possible D gene is TRBD1 (6 bases). V gave up 1 base and J gave up 11 bases, with 18 bases separating them. In germline, CDR1 is GTSNPN, CDR2 SVGIG (reference sequence). The CDR3 consists of 13 residues. The CDR3 DNA reads as TGTGCCTGGAGTGCCCCGCAGGGGCCCCCAGAGTACTTC. This translates into CAWSAPQGPPEYF.

This clone was seen a few times. The J gene is TRBJ1-5, the V gene TRBV18; no clear D gene. The CDR3 is 13 residues long. Deletions cut 5 bases from V and 2 bases from J, with 7 bases between. Per germline, CDR1 KGHSH and CDR2 LQKENI. The CDR3 loop is CASSSRGNQPQHF. In nucleotides, the CDR3 is TGTGCCAGCTCATCGCGGGGCAATCAGCCCCAGCATTTT. Based on the CDR3 plus reference TRBV18 and TRBJ1-5, the full variable domain is NAGVMQNPRHLVRRRGQEARLRCSPMKGHSHVYWYRQLPEEGLKFMVYLQKENIIDESGMPKERFSAEFPKEGPSILRIQQVVRGDSAAYFCASSSRGNQPQHFGDGTRLSIL.

This rearrangement joins TRBV18 to TRBJ2-7; 9 bases are a match to TRBD2. The V gene's germline CDR1 is KGHSH and CDR2 LQKENI. The CDR3 totals 17 residues. With V trimmed by 3 bases and J by 1 base, 10 bases remained unmatched. The CDR3 reads CASSPIAGAVMSYEQYF. The CDR3 coding sequence is TGTGCCAGCTCACCGATAGCGGGGGCCGTTATGTCCTACGAGCAGTACTTC.